Below are 14 T cell receptor beta chains sequenced from a single sample in a study of regulatory T cells in long-lasting Graves disease. Time point of the sample: persistent/refractory GD, antithyroid drugs over 5 years with positive TRAb. PBMC-derived RNA was used for the TCR library. To make TCR beta libraries, researchers used iRepertoire HTBI primers and Arm-PCR of CDR3 regions. TCRdb analysed the multiplex PCR reads with MiXCR anew, one entry per CDR3 protein. Here the sample spans 600,000 to 850,000 distinct CDR3 sequences, around 30% being singletons. This sample comprised peripheral blood mononuclear cells (PBMCs), obtained when the disease was refractory, from a patient treated with antithyroid drugs. The receptors here all came from a female donor with Graves disease.

V and J are TRBV20-1 and TRBJ1-4; 7 nucleotides line up with TRBD1. CDR3 length: 14 residues. With V trimmed by 5 bases and J by 7 bases, 10 bases remained unmatched. The V gene's germline CDR1 is DFQATT and CDR2 SNEGSKA (reference sequence). The CDR3 DNA sequence: TGCAGTGCTCCGCGAGAGGGGACAGCTGAAAAACTGTTTTTT. Translated, it gives CSAPREGTAEKLFF.

V gene TRBV10-3 combines with J gene TRBJ2-5; TRBD2 agrees at 8 bases. V gave up 3 bases and J gave up 5 bases; unmatched junction bases: 8. Germline V gene data show CDR1 as ENHRY and CDR2 as SYGVKD. This CDR3 region has 15 residues. This CDR3 reads CAISEMGIAGETQYF. In nucleotides, the CDR3 is TGTGCCATCAGTGAAATGGGGATAGCGGGGGAGACCCAGTACTTC.

This sequence joins TRBV6-1 and TRBJ1-1; unclear D gene. This CDR3 is 12 amino acids long. V lost 0 bases, J lost 8 bases, and 7 bases lay in between. Germline values: CDR1 MNHNS, CDR2 SASEGT. This chain's CDR3 is CASSEALREAFF. The CDR3 bases are TGTGCCAGCAGTGAAGCGCTCAGAGAAGCTTTCTTT.

This clonotype was counted once. The rearrangement uses TRBV19 and TRBJ1-1; TRBD1 aligns across 7 bases. From germline, CDR1 is LNHDA and CDR2 SQIVND (reference sequence). The CDR3 sequence is 17 residues long. The V gene end was trimmed by 4 bases and the J gene end by 0 bases; junction bases not matched to a gene: 11. The CDR3 region has the DNA TGTGCCAGTAGTACCCGTATGGGCAGGGGGGTGAACACTGAAGCTTTCTTT. Protein: CASSTRMGRGVNTEAFF. Looking up the rest from reference TRBV19 and TRBJ1-1 gives the full variable domain: DGGITQSPKYLFRKEGQNVTLSCEQNLNHDAMYWYRQDPGQGLRLIYYSQIVNDFQKGDIAEGYSVSREKKESFPLTVTSAQKNPTAFYLCASSTRMGRGVNTEAFFGQGTRLTVV.

The CDR3 nucleotides read TGCAGTGCTAGAGTACTAGCGGGGTGGGAGCAGTACTTC. It codes for CSARVLAGWEQYF. J is TRBJ2-7 and V is TRBV20-1; 10 nucleotides agree with TRBD2. Losses at the gene ends were 1 base for V and 7 bases for J; bases not matched to a gene: 4. This CDR3 has 13 residues. Germline V gene sequence: CDR1 DFQATT, CDR2 SNEGSKA (reference sequence).

J is TRBJ1-1 and V is TRBV9; D uncertain. Germline assignment: CDR1 SGDLS and CDR2 YYNGEE. V lost 4 bases to trimming and J lost 4 bases, with 11 bases between them. The CDR3 sequence is 13 residues long. The CDR3 is CASSKNRVTEAFF. In DNA form, the CDR3 reads TGTGCCAGCAGCAAAAATCGGGTCACTGAAGCTTTCTTT.

This sequence joins TRBV5-6 and TRBJ2-6; tentatively, D is TRBD1 (5 bases). The CDR3 loop spans 14 amino acids. Trimming cost V 3 bases and J 1 base, with 5 bases left between them. Germline V gene data show CDR1 as SGHDT and CDR2 as YYEEEE. CDR3 coding DNA: TGTGCCAGCAGCTGGACATCTGGGGCCAACGTCCTGACTTTC. It specifies CASSWTSGANVLTF.

The CDR3 spells CASSQDEGAYGNTIYF. In nucleotides, the CDR3 is TGTGCCAGCAGCCAAGATGAGGGGGCTTACGGAAACACCATATATTTT. The rearrangement links TRBV3-1 to TRBJ1-3, with 7 bases aligning to TRBD1. CDR1 is LGHDT and CDR2 is YNNKEL in the germline V gene (reference sequence). The trim removed 0 bases at V and 4 bases at J, leaving 6 bases unmatched. There are 16 residues in the CDR3.

The chain is built from TRBV13 and TRBJ2-7; D uncertain. This CDR3 spans 15 amino acids. The germline V gene has CDR1 PRHDT and CDR2 FYEKMQ (reference sequence). V lost 5 bases to trimming and J lost 5 bases, with 19 bases between them. Written as DNA, the CDR3 is TGTGCCAGCAGCACTACCGCCGGGCCAAAAAACGAGCAGTACTTC. Translation gives CASSTTAGPKNEQYF.

The chain is built from TRBV20-1 and TRBJ1-5; possible D gene TRBD1, 5 bases. V gave up 3 bases and J gave up 5 bases, with 17 bases separating them. Germline V CDR1 and CDR2: DFQATT, SNEGSKA (reference sequence). The CDR3 is 15 amino acids. CDR3: CSARRMDKGHQPQHF. The DNA for the CDR3 is TGCAGTGCTAGGAGGATGGACAAGGGCCATCAGCCCCAGCATTTT.

The chain joins TRBV4-1 to TRBJ2-7; 7 nucleotides agree with TRBD2. CDR3 length equals 15 residues. Per the germline V gene, CDR1 is MGHRA and CDR2 is YSYEKL. V was pared by 0 bases and J by 3 bases, with 5 bases of the junction left unmatched. The CDR3 coding sequence is TGCGCCAGCAGCCAAGAGGGGGGGGAACGCTACGAGCAGTACTTC. It translates to CASSQEGGERYEQYF.

V and J are TRBV25-1 and TRBJ2-3, with D uncertain. Deletions cut 1 base from V and 2 bases from J, with 7 bases between. This CDR3 is 14 amino acids long. The V gene's germline CDR1 is MGHDK and CDR2 SYGVNS. DNA for the CDR3: TGTGCCAGCAGTGAATCCATCAACACAGATACGCAGTATTTT. It is translated as CASSESINTDTQYF.

The chain carries TRBV3-1 and TRBJ1-4, with TRBD1 matching over 7 bases. V shed 7 bases and J 0 bases; nucleotides not matched to a gene: 2. Germline V gene lookup returns CDR1 LGHDT and CDR2 YNNKEL (reference sequence). This CDR3 comprises 14 residues. The CDR3, as DNA: TGTGCCAGCAAGACAGGGTCAACTAATGAAAAACTGTTTTTT. Translated: CASKTGSTNEKLFF.

This chain links TRBV19 with TRBJ1-2; D ambiguous. Germline CDR1 LNHDA, CDR2 SQIVND (reference sequence). The CDR3 runs to 13 residues. V lost 9 bases to trimming and J lost 8 bases, with 19 bases between them. CDR3 DNA sequence: TGTGCCAGCAAACCCGCCGGGCTCGAGGGCTACACCTTC. Its translation is CASKPAGLEGYTF.